This T cell receptor beta chain was observed in a study of T-cell reconstitution after alpha-beta-depleted transplantation in children. Preparation of the TCRbeta library involved a method that used unique molecular identifiers. TCRdb passed the PCR reads through MiXCR, listing each CDR3 protein once. The sample comprises over 150,000 distinct CDR3 sequences, 13% to 15% of which are singletons, and about 13% rests with the top ten. CDR1 is MNHEY, CDR2 SVGAGI, per germline. CDR3 length: 12 residues. Trimming took 4 bases from V and 13 from J; bases not matched to a gene: 8. This specimen was PBMCs from the stem cell graft donor, taken from the stem cell graft. The source is a human donor who donated a stem cell graft to a child with acute lymphoblastic leukemia. The chain couples TRBV6-5 to TRBJ2-7; TRBD1 agrees at 9 bases. The CDR3 nucleotides are TGTGCCAGCAGTTCCGGGACAGGGTTAACCTACTTC. Its protein is CASSSGTGLTYF.